A single sample gave rise to the 17 T cell receptor beta chains below, sequenced in a study of tumor-infiltrating lymphocytes in primary liver carcinoma (dated by TCRdb to the late 2010s). Sequenced using an Illumina HiSeq 2500. A constant-region primer and ProtoScript II reverse transcriptase were used to reverse-transcribe TCRbeta-specific cDNA from approximately 500 ng total RNA. The TCRbeta libraries were prepared through three rounds of nested multiplex PCR following a slightly modified ARM-PCR procedure. Multiplex TRBV1-TRBV30 forward primers and a Cbeta reverse primer were used in the first two PCR rounds, each of which was run for 9 to 11 cycles. The raw public data were reprocessed by TCRdb itself: fastp quality trimming at Q25, MiXCR clonotype calling, in-frame beta chains only. A single entry per CDR3 protein holds the most common genes and DNA from its merged rows. This sample gives over 250,000 distinct CDR3 sequences in total; roughly three fifths of them show up just once. The ten largest clones take up 15% to 20% of the sample.

Blood RNA was extracted from unsorted whole blood with TRIzol reagent; germline DNA came from the DNeasy Blood & Tissue kit. The sequenced material came from peripheral blood. Receptors originate from a woman in her twenties or thirties with primary liver carcinoma and hepatitis B virus infection.

Ten or more counts support this clonotype. The V and J genes are TRBV12-3 or TRBV12-4 and TRBJ2-6, with 15 bases aligning to TRBD2. Trimming took 5 bases from V and 1 from J; bases not matched to a gene: 6. This CDR3 has 19 amino acids. CDR3 sequence (DNA): TGTGCCAGCAGTCCCCGGACTAGCGGGAGGGCTTCTGGGGCCAACGTCCTGACTTTC. It translates to CASSPRTSGRASGANVLTF.

Points on this clonotype: Its ends do not fully match the called genes, so a read error is possible. The chain employs TRBV11-2 and TRBJ2-5, with D possibly being TRBD1 (6 bases). The germline gives CDR1 SGHAT, CDR2 FQNNGV. This CDR3 has 15 residues. The CDR3 spells CASCLEQGRCETQYF. The CDR3 region has the DNA TGTGCCAGCTGCTTAGAACAGGGAAGGTGTGAGACCCAGTACTTC.

Points on this clonotype: The junction shows a germline mismatch at one end, possibly a read error. This rearrangement joins TRBV4-3 to TRBJ1-1; TRBD1 is a possible D gene (5 bases). Germline V lookup: CDR1 LGHNA, CDR2 YSLEER. There are 15 residues in the CDR3. The CDR3 bases are TGCCCCAGCAGCCAAGTTTTATGGGGGACCGGTGAAGCTTTCTTT. It specifies CPSSQVLWGTGEAFF.

Regarding this clonotype: The junction does not match germline at one end; this may be a read error. The CDR3 nucleotides are TGTGTCAGCAGTTTAGGGGGGGATCAGCCCCAGCATTTT. Its protein product is CVSSLGGDQPQHF. V usage is TRBV12-3 or TRBV12-4 and J usage is TRBJ1-5, with a possible D match to TRBD1 (6 bases). The CDR3 is 13 residues long.

On this clonotype: An end of the junction differs from the germline gene, which may be a read error. The chain is built from TRBV6-6 and TRBJ2-7; 8 bases match TRBD2. Germline CDR1 MNHNY, CDR2 SVGAGI (reference sequence). The CDR3 extends over 15 amino acids. The CDR3 sequence: CASTYESGSGYEQYF. The CDR3 DNA follows: TGTGCCAGCACTTACGAGAGCGGGAGTGGGTACGAGCAGTACTTC.

With respect to this clonotype: The junction does not match germline at one end; this may be a read error. The CDR3 DNA is TGTGTCAGCAGGGCGCGACTAGGGTCCAGTACAGATACGCAGTATTTT. Protein: CVSRARLGSSTDTQYF. The chain carries TRBV6-5 and TRBJ2-3, with a tentative D call TRBD2 (6 bases). The CDR3 runs 16 residues. Looked up from germline, CDR1 is MNHEY and CDR2 is SVGAGI.

Only one count was recorded for this clonotype. The chain combines TRBV11-2 with TRBJ1-6, with D maybe TRBD1 (5 bases). The germline V gene has CDR1 SGHAT and CDR2 FQNNGV. This CDR3 contains 12 residues. V lost 5 bases, J lost 15 bases, and 14 bases lay in between. CDR3 in amino acids: CASSPAGGILHF. The DNA of the CDR3 is TGTGCCAGCAGCCCCGCCGGGGGGATCCTCCACTTT.

J is TRBJ1-1 and V is TRBV15; D perhaps matches TRBD1 (5 bases). V lost 0 bases, J lost 5 bases, and 10 bases lay in between. The germline CDR1 and CDR2 sequences are LNHNV and YYDKDF (reference sequence). The CDR3 extends over 14 amino acids. CDR3 loop: CATSRDWGLTEAFF. CDR3 DNA: TGTGCCACCAGCAGAGATTGGGGGTTGACTGAAGCTTTCTTT.

This clonotype was seen more than once but under ten times. The chain combines TRBV6-5 with TRBJ1-6; 8 positions agree with TRBD1. Trimming at V came to 6 bases and at J to 4 bases, leaving 5 bases not matched to a gene. In germline, CDR1 is MNHEY, CDR2 SVGAGI. The CDR3 extends over 15 amino acids. The CDR3 DNA reads as TGTGCCAGCAGCCTAGGGACAGGATATAATTCACCCCTCCACTTT. It codes for CASSLGTGYNSPLHF.

To note about this clonotype: Since a much larger clone is just one base distant, this may be a read error. It is likely a read error, because the conserved phenylalanine at the end of the CDR3 is missing. The genes are TRBV29-1 and TRBJ2-7, with D perhaps matching TRBD2 (5 bases). Per the germline V gene, CDR1 is SQVTM and CDR2 is ANQGSEA. The V end was cut by 4 bases, the J end by 0 bases, with 13 bases between. The CDR3 has 14 residues. CDR3 loop: CSVGVATSSYEQYL. CDR3 in DNA: TGCAGCGTTGGAGTAGCGACCAGCTCCTACGAGCAGTACTTA.

This clonotype was seen ten or more times. The chain recombines TRBV6-1 with TRBJ2-3; 11 bases match TRBD2. CDR1 and CDR2 from the germline V gene are MNHNS and SASEGT. This CDR3 is 16 amino acids long. Trimming took 7 bases from V and 2 from J; bases not matched to a gene: 8. The CDR3, as DNA: TGTGCCAGCACCCCGGGACTAGCGGATTTCACAGATACGCAGTATTTT. Translating gives CASTPGLADFTDTQYF.

Many counts were recorded for this clonotype. The chain uses TRBV6-6 and TRBJ1-6, with D possibly matching TRBD1 (5 bases). Trimming stripped 6 bases from V and 7 bases from J, with 22 bases between. The germline CDR1 and CDR2 sequences are MNHNY and SVGAGI (reference sequence). The CDR3 has 17 amino acids. The DNA of the CDR3 is TGTGCCAGCAGCCGAAACGCGGGGGATATAGTAAATTCACCCCTCCACTTT. Amino acids: CASSRNAGDIVNSPLHF.

To note about this clonotype: This likely comes from a read error, as the CDR3 has no conserved phenylalanine or tryptophan at its end. The chain uses TRBV5-5 and TRBJ2-1; 7 bases map to TRBD2. Germline V gives CDR1 SGHKS, CDR2 YYEKEE (reference sequence). V lost 0 bases to trimming and J lost 8 bases; unmatched junction nucleotides: 11. The CDR3 runs 16 residues. The CDR3 here is CASSLVAGPSFDEQFI. For the CDR3, the DNA is TGTGCCAGCAGCTTGGTAGCGGGTCCGTCATTCGATGAGCAGTTCATC.

With regard to this clonotype: Germline and junction disagree at one end, which may indicate a read error. The genes are TRBV11-2 and TRBJ2-1; 10 nucleotides align to TRBD2. Germline assignment: CDR1 SGHAT and CDR2 FQNNGV. The CDR3 length is 15 residues. The CDR3 DNA sequence: TGTACCAGTAGCTTAGTAGCGGGAGGAATCGATGAACAGTTCTTC. As protein: CTSSLVAGGIDEQFF.

The V gene is TRBV13, the J gene TRBJ2-2; 11 bases agree with TRBD2. The germline CDR1 and CDR2 sequences are PRHDT and FYEKMQ (reference sequence). Germline trimming cut 6 bases from V and 4 bases from J; bases unmatched to any gene: 7. The CDR3 extends over 16 amino acids. The CDR3 DNA is TGTGCCAGCAGTCCCGGGACTAGCGGATCCACCGGGGAGCTGTTTTTT. Translation: CASSPGTSGSTGELFF.

The chain links TRBV29-1 to TRBJ2-5; D may be TRBD1 or TRBD2 (5 bases each). Per the germline V gene, CDR1 is SQVTM and CDR2 is ANQGSEA. Trimming pared 5 bases from V and 14 bases from J, leaving 24 bases between. The CDR3 is 13 residues long. CDR3 loop: CSVTNPGRETYYF. The CDR3 DNA is TGCAGCGTTACGAACCCGGGGCGAGAGACCTATTACTTC.

To note about this clonotype: This may stem from a read error, because a much larger clone lies one nucleotide away. The chain links TRBV12-3 or TRBV12-4 to TRBJ2-1; 7 bases line up with TRBD1. The CDR3 extends over 15 amino acids. Losses at the gene ends were 9 bases for V and 7 bases for J; bases not matched to a gene: 15. CDR3 sequence (DNA): TGTGCCAGAAGTCTCCGACAGGGTCAGAAGAATGAGCAGTTCTTC. Its translation is CARSLRQGQKNEQFF.